Here is one T cell receptor beta chain with its context. No antigen is known for it. The data derive from a study of T cell responses to AZD1222 COVID-19 vaccine. CDR3 length: 18 residues. V lost 4 bases to trimming and J lost 1 base; unmatched junction nucleotides: 13. Produced via immunoSEQ multiplex PCR; TCRdb's table is partial and in-frame only. The repertoire includes over 130,000 clones, 92% of them detected once, and approximately 3.4% sits in the top ten. Findings and limits, study-wide: Among AZD1222 vaccinees, only six or seven were seropositive at baseline.

The chain recombines TRBV23-1 with TRBJ1-5; the match to TRBD1 covers 7 bases. TRBV23-1 falls under the ORF class, with uncertain function. The sequence came from an adult who received the AZD1222 COVID-19 vaccine. The specimen was peripheral blood, collected 28 days after the second AZD1222 dose. Here the CDR3 DNA reads TGCGCCAGCAGTCGAAACCCGTCGGGACAGCTGAGCAATCAGCCCCAGCATTTT. Its protein product is CASSRNPSGQLSNQPQHF.